This entry lists 21 T cell receptor beta chains sequenced from one sample in a study of CD8+ T cells in alopecia areata. RNA, once extracted, was reverse transcribed into cDNA for use as the sequencing template. Sequencing was performed with immunoSEQ multiplex PCR; in TCRdb, only in-frame clones are kept and a portion is missing. Among about 220,000 clones listed, around three fifths were seen once. Treatment in this sample: oral pan-JAK inhibitor, 5-10 mg twice daily. The sample was CD4+ T cells sorted from blood, taken at week 4, from a patient treated with tofacitinib. Receptors were obtained from a human donor with alopecia areata.

The CDR3 spells CASSPEQGNQPQHF. In nucleotides, the CDR3 is TGTGCCAGCTCACCAGAGCAGGGCAATCAGCCCCAGCATTTT. V gene TRBV18 combines with J gene TRBJ1-5, with D hard to call. The CDR3 is 14 amino acids. V lost 2 bases, J lost 2 bases, and 7 bases lay in between. Germline-derived CDR1 and CDR2 are KGHSH and LQKENI.

V usage is TRBV29-1 and J usage is TRBJ1-1; the match to TRBD1 covers 8 bases. V gave up 5 bases and J gave up 1 base; unmatched junction bases: 3. The CDR3 is made up of 13 amino acids. Germline CDR1 and CDR2: SQVTM and ANQGSEA. In nucleotides, the CDR3 is TGCAGCGTTTCAGGGGGCACGAACACTGAAGCTTTCTTT. It yields the protein CSVSGGTNTEAFF.

The chain carries TRBV27 and TRBJ2-7; D possibly corresponds to TRBD2 (5 bases). The germline gives CDR1 MNHEY, CDR2 SMNVEV (reference sequence). The CDR3 contains 15 residues. V shed 3 bases and J shed 2 bases, with 14 bases lying between them. The CDR3 here is CASSFLGGPAYEQYF. The CDR3, as DNA: TGTGCCAGCAGTTTTTTGGGCGGGCCCGCCTACGAGCAGTACTTC.

The chain uses TRBV2 and TRBJ2-7; 10 bases map to TRBD1. The CDR3 is 15 residues long. Germline values: CDR1 SNHLY, CDR2 FYNNEI. V trimming: 6 bases; J trimming: 5 bases; junction bases outside the gene matches: 10. The CDR3 reads CASRMGSDRGNEQYF. In DNA form, the CDR3 reads TGTGCCAGCAGAATGGGTTCGGACAGGGGGAACGAGCAGTACTTC.

This clone was observed a handful of times. The V and J genes are TRBV6-6 and TRBJ1-2, with a possible D match to TRBD1 (5 bases). This CDR3 region has 14 residues. Germline CDR1 MNHNY, CDR2 SVGAGI (reference sequence). Trimming pared 0 bases from V and 4 bases from J, leaving 9 bases between. The CDR3 loop reads CASSYSRGIYGYTF. The CDR3, as DNA: TGTGCCAGCAGTTACTCGAGGGGTATCTATGGCTACACCTTC.

The chain carries TRBV6-6 and TRBJ1-3; D call uncertain. This CDR3 region has 14 residues. Looked up from germline, CDR1 is MNHNY and CDR2 is SVGAGI (reference sequence). V lost 0 bases and J lost 4, with 7 bases in between. The CDR3 loop reads CASSYSGLGNTIYF. Here the CDR3 DNA reads TGTGCCAGCAGTTACTCAGGGTTAGGAAACACCATATATTTT.

J is TRBJ2-2 and V is TRBV2; D ambiguous. Trimming took off 8 bases at V and 7 bases at J, with 11 bases between the two ends. Germline V gene sequence: CDR1 SNHLY, CDR2 FYNNEI. This CDR3 region has 12 residues. The chain's CDR3 is CASHFKVGELFF. The DNA for the CDR3 is TGTGCCAGCCACTTTAAAGTCGGGGAGCTGTTTTTT.

The rearrangement uses TRBV30 and TRBJ2-1; a weak D match, TRBD1 (6 bases). Trimming pared 4 bases from V and 2 bases from J, leaving 9 bases between. Germline assignment: CDR1 GTSNPN and CDR2 SVGIG (reference sequence). The CDR3 spans 13 residues. CDR3 in DNA: TGTGCCTGGAAACGACAGGCCTACAATGAGCAGTTCTTC. Protein: CAWKRQAYNEQFF.

There are many counts of this clone. CDR3 coding DNA: TGCGCCAGCAGTGACGGACTCACAGATACGCAGTATTTT. As protein: CASSDGLTDTQYF. The rearrangement uses TRBV10-2 and TRBJ2-3; D is perhaps TRBD2 (5 bases). The CDR3 is 13 residues long. Trimming took 3 bases from V and 2 from J, leaving 6 bases between them. The germline V gene encodes CDR1 WSHSY and CDR2 SAAADI.

This chain uses TRBV27 with TRBJ2-2, with a weak D call TRBD1 (6 bases). Trimming cost V 4 bases and J 6 bases, with 12 bases left between them. Looked up from germline, CDR1 is MNHEY and CDR2 is SMNVEV (reference sequence). This CDR3 spans 14 amino acids. CDR3 sequence reads: CASSSDWTAGELFF. CDR3 coding DNA: TGTGCCAGCAGTTCCGACTGGACAGCCGGGGAGCTGTTTTTT.

This clone was seen more than once but under ten times. The gene calls are TRBV29-1 and TRBJ2-1, with TRBD2 as a possible D gene (6 bases). The CDR3 is made up of 13 amino acids. Per germline, CDR1 SQVTM and CDR2 ANQGSEA. Trimming cost V 5 bases and J 7 bases, with 15 bases left between them. The CDR3 sequence is CSVNPPSANEQFF. CDR3 nucleotides: TGCAGCGTTAATCCCCCTAGCGCGAATGAGCAGTTCTTC.

CDR3 sequence reads: CSVGDTYGYTF. The CDR3 DNA follows: TGCAGCGTTGGGGACACTTATGGCTACACCTTC. The chain joins TRBV29-1 to TRBJ1-2, with D perhaps matching TRBD1 (6 bases). From germline, CDR1 is SQVTM and CDR2 ANQGSEA. CDR3 length: 11 residues. V was clipped by 4 bases and J by 5 bases, with 8 bases between them.

The chain links TRBV6-5 to TRBJ1-1; no clear D gene. Germline V gene sequence: CDR1 MNHEY, CDR2 SVGAGI. Trimming cost V 4 bases and J 1 base, with 7 bases left between them. CDR3 size: 13 residues. CDR3 in DNA: TGTGCCAGCAGTTGGAGCAGGAACACTGAAGCTTTCTTT. Its translation is CASSWSRNTEAFF.

The chain couples TRBV30 to TRBJ2-1, with a possible D match to TRBD2 (5 bases). The CDR3 extends over 13 amino acids. In germline, CDR1 is GTSNPN, CDR2 SVGIG (reference sequence). Trimming removed 3 bases from V and 9 bases from J, with 15 bases in between. CDR3 bases: TGTGCCTGGAGCCACCAAGGCGGGTTTGAGCAGTTCTTC. Translating it yields CAWSHQGGFEQFF.

The chain employs TRBV29-1 and TRBJ2-5, with D perhaps TRBD2 (6 bases). Trimming shortened V by 4 bases and J by 5 bases, and 14 bases separated the two germline ends. In germline, CDR1 is SQVTM, CDR2 ANQGSEA. This CDR3 has 13 amino acids. DNA of the CDR3: TGCAGCGTTGGAGCGGGCCCTGGGGAGACCCAGTACTTC. Translating gives CSVGAGPGETQYF.

The rearrangement joins TRBV6-6 to TRBJ1-1; the D is unclear. Trimming shortened V by 1 base and J by 6 bases, and 9 bases separated the two germline ends. CDR3 size: 13 residues. CDR1 is MNHNY, CDR2 SVGAGI, per germline (reference sequence). CDR3 residues: CASSYFVGPEAFF. CDR3 nucleotides: TGTGCCAGCAGTTACTTTGTCGGTCCTGAAGCTTTCTTT.

A few counts support this clone. This chain uses TRBV6-5 with TRBJ1-5; the D gene is possibly TRBD1 (6 bases). The germline V and J ends were trimmed by 5 bases and 4 bases, with 9 bases remaining between them. The CDR3 is made up of 13 amino acids. Germline-derived CDR1 and CDR2 are MNHEY and SVGAGI. CDR3 sequence (DNA): TGTGCCAGCAGTGGACAGCTAAATCAGCCCCAGCATTTT. Translated, it gives CASSGQLNQPQHF.

The chain employs TRBV29-1 and TRBJ2-1, with D perhaps matching TRBD1 or TRBD2 (5 bases each). V lost 0 bases to trimming and J lost 0 bases, with 9 bases between them. This CDR3 spans 15 amino acids. Per the germline V gene, CDR1 is SQVTM and CDR2 is ANQGSEA. Here the CDR3 reads CSVEDLGGSYNEQFF. The CDR3 DNA sequence: TGCAGCGTTGAAGATCTTGGGGGCTCCTACAATGAGCAGTTCTTC.

In this sample, this clone turned up once. V and J are TRBV30 and TRBJ1-1; no clear D gene. Germline CDR1 reads GTSNPN; CDR2 reads SVGIG (reference sequence). The ends were cut back, 3 bases at V and 0 bases at J, with 11 bases in the middle. CDR3 length: 14 amino acids. The CDR3 nucleotides read TGTGCCTGGAGGTTGAAGAAAGTGAACACTGAAGCTTTCTTT. Translation gives CAWRLKKVNTEAFF. The complete variable domain, with remaining parts taken from reference TRBV30 and TRBJ1-1, reads SQTIHQWPATLVQPVGSPLSLECTVEGTSNPNLYWYRQAAGRGLQLLFYSVGIGQISSEVPQNLSASRPQDRQFILSSKKLLLSDSGFYLCAWRLKKVNTEAFFGQGTRLTVV.

This clone was detected a few times. This chain links TRBV23-1 with TRBJ1-2; D is unclear. TRBV23-1 carries the ORF label, with uncertain function. Between the trimmed V and J ends, which lost 11 bases and 4 bases, there was a span of 14 bases. The CDR3 is 12 residues long. CDR3 DNA: TGCGCCTGCCCTTCGGCTGGCTATGGCTACACCTTC. This codes for CACPSAGYGYTF.

The rearrangement uses TRBV14 and TRBJ2-7, with D perhaps matching TRBD1 (6 bases). V was trimmed by 2 bases and J by 6 bases, leaving 8 bases between them. In germline, CDR1 is SGHDN, CDR2 FVKESK. This CDR3 comprises 12 residues. The CDR3 protein is CASSQTGFEQYF. As DNA, the CDR3 is TGTGCCAGCAGCCAAACAGGGTTCGAGCAGTACTTC.